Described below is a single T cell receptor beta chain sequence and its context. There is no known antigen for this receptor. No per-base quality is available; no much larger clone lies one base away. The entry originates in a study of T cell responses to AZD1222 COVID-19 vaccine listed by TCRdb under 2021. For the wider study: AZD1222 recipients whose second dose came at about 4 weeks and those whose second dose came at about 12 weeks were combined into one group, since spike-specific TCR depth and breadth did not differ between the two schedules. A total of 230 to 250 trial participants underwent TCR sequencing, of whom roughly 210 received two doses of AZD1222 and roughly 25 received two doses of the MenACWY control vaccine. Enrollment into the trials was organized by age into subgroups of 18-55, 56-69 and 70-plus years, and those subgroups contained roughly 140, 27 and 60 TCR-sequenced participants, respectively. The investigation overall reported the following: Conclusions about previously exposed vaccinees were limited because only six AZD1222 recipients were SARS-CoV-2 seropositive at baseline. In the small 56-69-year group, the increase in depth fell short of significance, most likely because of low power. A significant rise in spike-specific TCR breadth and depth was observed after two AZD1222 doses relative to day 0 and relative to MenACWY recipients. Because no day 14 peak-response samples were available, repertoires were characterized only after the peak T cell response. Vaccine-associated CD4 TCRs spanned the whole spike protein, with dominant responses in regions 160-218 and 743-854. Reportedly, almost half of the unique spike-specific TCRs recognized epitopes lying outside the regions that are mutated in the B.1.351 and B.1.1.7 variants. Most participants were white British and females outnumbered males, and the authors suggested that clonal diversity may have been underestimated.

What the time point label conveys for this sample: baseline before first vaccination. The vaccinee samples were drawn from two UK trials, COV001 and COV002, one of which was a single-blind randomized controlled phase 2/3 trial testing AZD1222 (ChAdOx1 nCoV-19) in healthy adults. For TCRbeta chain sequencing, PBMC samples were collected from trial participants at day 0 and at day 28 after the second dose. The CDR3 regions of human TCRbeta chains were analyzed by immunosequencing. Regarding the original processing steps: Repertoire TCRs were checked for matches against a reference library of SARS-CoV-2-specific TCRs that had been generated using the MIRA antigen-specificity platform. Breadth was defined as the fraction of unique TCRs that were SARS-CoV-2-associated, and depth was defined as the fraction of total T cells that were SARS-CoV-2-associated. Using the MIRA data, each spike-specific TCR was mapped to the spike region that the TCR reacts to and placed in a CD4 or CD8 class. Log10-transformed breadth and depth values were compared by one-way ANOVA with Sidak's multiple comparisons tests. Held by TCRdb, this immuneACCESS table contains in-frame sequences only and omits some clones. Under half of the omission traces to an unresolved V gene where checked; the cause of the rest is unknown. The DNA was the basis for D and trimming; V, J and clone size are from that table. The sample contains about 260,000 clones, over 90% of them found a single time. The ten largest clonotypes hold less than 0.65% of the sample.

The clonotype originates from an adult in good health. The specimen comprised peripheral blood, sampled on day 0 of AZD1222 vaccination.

The CDR3 amino acid sequence is: CASSPGDYGYTF. The nucleotide sequence is given as TGTGCCAGCTCACCGGGTGACTATGGCTACACCTTC. The V and J segments used are TRBV18 and TRBJ1-2, with the D gene uncertain. Reading the germline V gene gives CDR1 KGHSH and CDR2 LQKENI. The CDR3 contains 12 residues, cysteine and phenylalanine counted. Of the read, only the CDR3 DNA is kept; its 36 bases are in frame from base 1. The junction shows trimming of 3 bases on V and 3 bases on J, plus 5 bases between the germline ends.